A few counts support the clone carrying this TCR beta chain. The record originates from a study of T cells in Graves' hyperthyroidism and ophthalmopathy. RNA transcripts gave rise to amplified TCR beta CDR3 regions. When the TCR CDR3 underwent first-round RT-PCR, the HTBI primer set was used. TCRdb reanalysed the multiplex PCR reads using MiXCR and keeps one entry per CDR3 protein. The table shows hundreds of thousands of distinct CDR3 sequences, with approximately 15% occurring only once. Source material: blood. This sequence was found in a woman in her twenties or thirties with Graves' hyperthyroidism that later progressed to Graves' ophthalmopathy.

CDR3 region: CASSHRTGAYYEQYF. The DNA for the CDR3 is TGTGCCAGCAGCCACCGGACAGGGGCTTACTACGAGCAGTACTTC. This sequence joins TRBV14 and TRBJ2-7; 9 nucleotides agree with TRBD1. The ends lost 3 bases at V and 3 bases at J; junction bases unmatched: 6. This CDR3 spans 15 amino acids. In germline, CDR1 is SGHDN, CDR2 FVKESK.